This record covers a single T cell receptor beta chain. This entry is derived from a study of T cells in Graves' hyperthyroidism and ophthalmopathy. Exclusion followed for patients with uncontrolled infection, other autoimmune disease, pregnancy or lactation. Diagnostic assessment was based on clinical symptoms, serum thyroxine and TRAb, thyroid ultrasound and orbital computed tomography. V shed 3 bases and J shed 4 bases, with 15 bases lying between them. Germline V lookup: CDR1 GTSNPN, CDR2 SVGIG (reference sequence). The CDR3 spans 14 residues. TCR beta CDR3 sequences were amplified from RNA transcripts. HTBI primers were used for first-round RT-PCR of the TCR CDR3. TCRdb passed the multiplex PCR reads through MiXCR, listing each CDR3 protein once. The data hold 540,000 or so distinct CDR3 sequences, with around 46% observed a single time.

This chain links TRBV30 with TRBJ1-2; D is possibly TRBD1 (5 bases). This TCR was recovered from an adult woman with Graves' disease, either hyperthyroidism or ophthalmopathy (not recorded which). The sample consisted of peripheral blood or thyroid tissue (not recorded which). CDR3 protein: CAWRTRGGIYGYTF. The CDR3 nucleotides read TGTGCCTGGAGGACCCGGGGGGGGATCTATGGCTACACCTTC.